The sequence of this T cell receptor (beta chain) was determined in a study of blood T cells in healthy people across ages. In this sample, this clonotype turned up a few times. A second PCR, run for roughly 7 to 11 cycles, used a sample-barcoded 5' primer plus a J-beta primer mix. TCRdb fed the 5' RACE reads into MiXCR, producing one record per CDR3 protein. The repertoire has hundreds of thousands of distinct CDR3 sequences, more than 20% of them found once; the top ten carry approximately 10%. This CDR3 has 14 residues. Trimming took off 4 bases at V and 0 bases at J, with 9 bases between the two ends. Germline-derived CDR1 and CDR2 are KGHSY and FQNENV. The same sample was also studied in work on T cells of mothers and their children.

V and J are TRBV16 and TRBJ1-1; D remains ambiguous. Source material: blood. The clonotype comes from a boy aged 5-17 years in good health. In nucleotides, the CDR3 is TGTGCCAGCAGCCGTTATGGGTTGAACACTGAAGCTTTCTTT. Protein: CASSRYGLNTEAFF.